The present T cell receptor beta chain was sequenced within a study of cytomegalovirus exposure and HLA in healthy donors. General study findings and limits: After further analysis at a later stage, 16,951 TCR beta sequences were associated with HLA alleles at 0.05 false discovery rate.

Turning to this clone: What it binds is not known.

Participants comprised healthy donors of bone marrow. These donors counted as nominally healthy when sampled, but unrecorded immune exposures were likely. The germline V and J ends were trimmed by 4 bases and 1 base, with 11 bases remaining between them. This CDR3 contains 14 residues. CDR1 is SGHNT and CDR2 is YYREEE in the germline V gene (reference sequence). 13 Jbeta primers and 60 Vbeta primers were used for the PCR. Libraries were prepared by immunoSEQ multiplex PCR; TCRdb keeps only in-frame clonotypes and omits some of them. The sample carries 200,000 or so clones, around 83% recorded once. The sample was PBMCs. This TCR came from a girl aged 10 to 17 in good health and CMV-seronegative. The chain carries TRBV5-4 and TRBJ1-1; no firm D call. The CDR3: CASSPTPGNTEAFF. CDR3 DNA: TGTGCCAGCAGCCCTACCCCAGGGAACACTGAAGCTTTCTTT.